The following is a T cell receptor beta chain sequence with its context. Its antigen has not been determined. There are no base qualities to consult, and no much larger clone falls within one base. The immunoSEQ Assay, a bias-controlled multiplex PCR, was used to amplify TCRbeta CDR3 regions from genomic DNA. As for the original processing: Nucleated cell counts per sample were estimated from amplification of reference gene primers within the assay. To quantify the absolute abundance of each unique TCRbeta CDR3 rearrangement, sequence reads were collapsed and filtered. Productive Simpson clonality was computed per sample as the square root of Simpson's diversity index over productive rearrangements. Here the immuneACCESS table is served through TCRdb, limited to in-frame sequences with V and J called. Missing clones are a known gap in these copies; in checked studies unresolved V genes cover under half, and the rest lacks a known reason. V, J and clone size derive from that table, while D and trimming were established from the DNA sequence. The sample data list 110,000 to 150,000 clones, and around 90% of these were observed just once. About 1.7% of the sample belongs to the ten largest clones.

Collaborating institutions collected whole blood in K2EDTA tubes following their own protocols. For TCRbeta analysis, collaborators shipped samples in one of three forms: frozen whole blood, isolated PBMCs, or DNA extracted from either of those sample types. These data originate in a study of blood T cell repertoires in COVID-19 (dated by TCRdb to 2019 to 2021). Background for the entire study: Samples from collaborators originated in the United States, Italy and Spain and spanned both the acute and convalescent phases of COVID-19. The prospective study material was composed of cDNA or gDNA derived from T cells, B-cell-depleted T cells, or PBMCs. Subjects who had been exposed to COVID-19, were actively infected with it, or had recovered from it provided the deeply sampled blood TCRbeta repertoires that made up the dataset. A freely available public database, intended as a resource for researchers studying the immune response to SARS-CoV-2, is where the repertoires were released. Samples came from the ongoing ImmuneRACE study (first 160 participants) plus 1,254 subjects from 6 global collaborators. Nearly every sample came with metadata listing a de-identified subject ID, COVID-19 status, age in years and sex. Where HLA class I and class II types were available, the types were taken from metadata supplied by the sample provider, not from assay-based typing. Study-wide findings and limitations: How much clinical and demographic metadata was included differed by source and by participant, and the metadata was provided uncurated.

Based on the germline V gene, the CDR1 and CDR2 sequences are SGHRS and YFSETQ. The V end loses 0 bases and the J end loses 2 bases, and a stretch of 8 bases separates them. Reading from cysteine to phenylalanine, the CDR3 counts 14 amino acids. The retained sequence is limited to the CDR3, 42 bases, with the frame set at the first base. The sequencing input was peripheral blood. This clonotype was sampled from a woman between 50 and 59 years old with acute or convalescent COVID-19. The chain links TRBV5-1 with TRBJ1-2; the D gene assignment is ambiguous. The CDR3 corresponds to CASSLVAVNYGYTF. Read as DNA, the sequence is TGCGCCAGCAGCTTGGTGGCGGTAAACTATGGCTACACCTTC.